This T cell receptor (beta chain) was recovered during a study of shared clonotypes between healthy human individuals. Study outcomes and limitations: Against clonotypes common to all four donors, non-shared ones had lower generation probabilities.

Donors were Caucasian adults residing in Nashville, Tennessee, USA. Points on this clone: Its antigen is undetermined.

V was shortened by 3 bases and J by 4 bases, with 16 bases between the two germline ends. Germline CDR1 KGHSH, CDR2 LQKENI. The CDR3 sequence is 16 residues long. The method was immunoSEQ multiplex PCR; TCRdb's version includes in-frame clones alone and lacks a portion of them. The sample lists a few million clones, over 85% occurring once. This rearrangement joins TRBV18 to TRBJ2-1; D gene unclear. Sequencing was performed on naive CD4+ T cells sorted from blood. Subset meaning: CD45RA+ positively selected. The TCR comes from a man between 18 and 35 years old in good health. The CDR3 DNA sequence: TGTGCCAGCTCACCGCCCAGCTACTCGATTTACAATGAGCAGTTCTTC. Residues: CASSPPSYSIYNEQFF.